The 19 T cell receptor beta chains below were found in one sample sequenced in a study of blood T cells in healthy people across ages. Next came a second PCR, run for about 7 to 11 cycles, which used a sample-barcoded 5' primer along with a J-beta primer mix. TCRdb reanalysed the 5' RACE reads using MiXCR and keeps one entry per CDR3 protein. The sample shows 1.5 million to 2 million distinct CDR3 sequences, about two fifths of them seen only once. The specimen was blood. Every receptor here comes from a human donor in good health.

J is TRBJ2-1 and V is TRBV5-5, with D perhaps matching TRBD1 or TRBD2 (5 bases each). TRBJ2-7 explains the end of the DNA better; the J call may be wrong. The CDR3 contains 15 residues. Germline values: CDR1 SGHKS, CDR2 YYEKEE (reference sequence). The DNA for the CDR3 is TGTGCCAGCAGCTTGCCGGGGCGATCAAACCACGAGCAGTACTTC. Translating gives CASSLPGRSNHEQYF.

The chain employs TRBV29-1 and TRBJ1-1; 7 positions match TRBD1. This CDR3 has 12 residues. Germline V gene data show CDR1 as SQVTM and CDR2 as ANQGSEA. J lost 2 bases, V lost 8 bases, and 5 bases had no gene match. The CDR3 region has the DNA TGCAGCCTCAGGGACAGTAACACTGAAGCTTTCTTT. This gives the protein CSLRDSNTEAFF.

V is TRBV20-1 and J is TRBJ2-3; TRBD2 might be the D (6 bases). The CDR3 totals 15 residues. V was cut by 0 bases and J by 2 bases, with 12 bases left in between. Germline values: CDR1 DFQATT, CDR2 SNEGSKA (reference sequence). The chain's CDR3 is CSAREEGLPTDTQYF. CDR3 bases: TGCAGTGCTAGAGAAGAGGGACTGCCCACAGATACGCAGTATTTT.

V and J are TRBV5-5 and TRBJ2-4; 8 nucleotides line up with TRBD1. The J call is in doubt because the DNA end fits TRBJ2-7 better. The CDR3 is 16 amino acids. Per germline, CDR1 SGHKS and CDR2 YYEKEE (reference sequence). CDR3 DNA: TGTGCCAGCAGTTCCCTCAGGGGGCGCTTTCGTATCGAGCAGTACTTC. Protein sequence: CASSSLRGRFRIEQYF.

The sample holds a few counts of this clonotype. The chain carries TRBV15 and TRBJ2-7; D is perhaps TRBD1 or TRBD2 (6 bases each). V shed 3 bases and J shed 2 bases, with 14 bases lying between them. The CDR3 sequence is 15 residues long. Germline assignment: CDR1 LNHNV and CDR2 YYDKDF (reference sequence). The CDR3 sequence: CATSRGVGGTYEQYF. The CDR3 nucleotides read TGTGCCACCAGCAGGGGCGTAGGGGGGACCTACGAGCAGTACTTC.

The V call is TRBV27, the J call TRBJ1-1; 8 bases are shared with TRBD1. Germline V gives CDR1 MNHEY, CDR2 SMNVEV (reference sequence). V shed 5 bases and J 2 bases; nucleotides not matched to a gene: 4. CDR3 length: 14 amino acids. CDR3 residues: CASSRTGINTEAFF. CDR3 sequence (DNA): TGTGCCAGCAGTCGGACAGGGATCAACACTGAAGCTTTCTTT.

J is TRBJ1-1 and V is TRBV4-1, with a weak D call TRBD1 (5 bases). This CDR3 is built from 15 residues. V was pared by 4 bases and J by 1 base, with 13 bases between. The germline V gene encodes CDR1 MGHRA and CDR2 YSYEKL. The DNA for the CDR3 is TGCGCCAGCAGCCCAGCGTGGGGGGAGAACACTGAAGCTTTCTTT. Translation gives CASSPAWGENTEAFF.

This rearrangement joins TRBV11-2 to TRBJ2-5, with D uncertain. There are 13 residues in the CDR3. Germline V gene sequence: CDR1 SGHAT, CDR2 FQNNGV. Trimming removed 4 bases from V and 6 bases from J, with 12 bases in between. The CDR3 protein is CASSSPPFQTQYF. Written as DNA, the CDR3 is TGTGCCAGCAGCTCCCCGCCCTTTCAGACCCAGTACTTC.

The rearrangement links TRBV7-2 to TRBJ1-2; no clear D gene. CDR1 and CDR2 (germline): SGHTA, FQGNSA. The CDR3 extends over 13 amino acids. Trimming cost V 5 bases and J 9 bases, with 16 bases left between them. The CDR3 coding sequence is TGTGCCAGCAGCCCCGTTCGGGGTAGTCGCTACACCTTC. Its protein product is CASSPVRGSRYTF.

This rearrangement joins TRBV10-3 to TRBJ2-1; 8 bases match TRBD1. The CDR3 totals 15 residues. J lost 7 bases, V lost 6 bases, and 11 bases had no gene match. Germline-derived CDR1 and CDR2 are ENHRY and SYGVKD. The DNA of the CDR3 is TGTGCCATCAGCCTGAGTCCTAGGACAGGGAATGAGCAGTTCTTC. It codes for CAISLSPRTGNEQFF.

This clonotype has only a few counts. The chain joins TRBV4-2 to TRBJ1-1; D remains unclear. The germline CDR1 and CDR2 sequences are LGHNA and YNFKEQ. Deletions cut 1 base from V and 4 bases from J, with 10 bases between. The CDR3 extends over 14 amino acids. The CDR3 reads CASSQAGVGTEAFF. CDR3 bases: TGTGCCAGCAGCCAAGCCGGGGTCGGCACTGAAGCTTTCTTT.

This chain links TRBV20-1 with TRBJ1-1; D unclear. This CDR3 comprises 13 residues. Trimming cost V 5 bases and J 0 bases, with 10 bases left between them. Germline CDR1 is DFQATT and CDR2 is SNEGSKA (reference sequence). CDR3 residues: CSAASGMNTEAFF. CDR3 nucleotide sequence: TGCAGTGCTGCCTCGGGGATGAACACTGAAGCTTTCTTT.

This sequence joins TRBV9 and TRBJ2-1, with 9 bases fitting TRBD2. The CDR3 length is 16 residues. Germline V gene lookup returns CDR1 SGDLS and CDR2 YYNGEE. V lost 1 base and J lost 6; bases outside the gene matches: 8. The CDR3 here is CASSVQAGGYSNEQFF. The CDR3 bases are TGTGCCAGCAGCGTACAAGCGGGGGGCTATAGCAATGAGCAGTTCTTC. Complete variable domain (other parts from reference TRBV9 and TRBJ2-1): DSGVTQTPKHLITATGQRVTLRCSPRSGDLSVYWYQQSLDQGLQFLIQYYNGEERAKGNILERFSAQQFPDLHSELNLSSLELGDSALYFCASSVQAGGYSNEQFFGPGTRLTVL.

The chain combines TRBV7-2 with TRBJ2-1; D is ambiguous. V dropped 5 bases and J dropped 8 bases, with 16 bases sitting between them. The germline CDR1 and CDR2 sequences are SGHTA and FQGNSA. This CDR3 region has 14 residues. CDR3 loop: CASSTDGRLDEQFF. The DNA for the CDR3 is TGTGCCAGCAGCACCGACGGACGTCTCGATGAGCAGTTCTTC.

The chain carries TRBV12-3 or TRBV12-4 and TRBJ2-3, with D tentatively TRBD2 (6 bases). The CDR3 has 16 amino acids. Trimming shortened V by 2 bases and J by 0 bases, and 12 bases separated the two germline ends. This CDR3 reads CASSLRSRGSTDTQYF. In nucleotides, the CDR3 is TGTGCCAGCAGTTTAAGGTCGCGGGGAAGCACAGATACGCAGTATTTT.

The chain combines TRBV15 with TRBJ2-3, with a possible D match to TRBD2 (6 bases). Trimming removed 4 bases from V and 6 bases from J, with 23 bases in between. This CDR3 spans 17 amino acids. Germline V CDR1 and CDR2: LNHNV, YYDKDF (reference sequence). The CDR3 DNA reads TGTGCCACCAGCACTACCCGACTAGACCCCCTTCGGGATACGCAGTATTTT. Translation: CATSTTRLDPLRDTQYF.

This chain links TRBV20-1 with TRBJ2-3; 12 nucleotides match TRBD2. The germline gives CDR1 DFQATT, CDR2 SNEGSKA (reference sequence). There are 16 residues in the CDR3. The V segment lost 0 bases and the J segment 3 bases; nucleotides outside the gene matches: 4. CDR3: CSARDWLAGGTDTQYF. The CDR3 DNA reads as TGCAGTGCTAGAGATTGGCTAGCGGGGGGGACAGATACGCAGTATTTT.

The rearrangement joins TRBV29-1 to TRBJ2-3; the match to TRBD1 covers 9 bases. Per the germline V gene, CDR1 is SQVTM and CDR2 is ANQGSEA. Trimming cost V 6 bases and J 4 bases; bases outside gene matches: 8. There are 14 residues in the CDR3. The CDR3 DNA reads TGCAGCGTAGTCCCGGGACAGGGAGCAGATACGCAGTATTTT. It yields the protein CSVVPGQGADTQYF.

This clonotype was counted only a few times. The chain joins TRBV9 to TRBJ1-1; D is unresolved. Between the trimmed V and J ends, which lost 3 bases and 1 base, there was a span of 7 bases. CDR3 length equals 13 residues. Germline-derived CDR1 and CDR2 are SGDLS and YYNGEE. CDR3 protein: CASSEFGNTEAFF. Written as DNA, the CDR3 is TGTGCCAGCAGCGAGTTTGGGAACACTGAAGCTTTCTTT. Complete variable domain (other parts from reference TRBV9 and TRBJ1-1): DSGVTQTPKHLITATGQRVTLRCSPRSGDLSVYWYQQSLDQGLQFLIQYYNGEERAKGNILERFSAQQFPDLHSELNLSSLELGDSALYFCASSEFGNTEAFFGQGTRLTVV.